This T cell receptor (beta chain) emerged from a study of blood T cell repertoires in COVID-19. The method was immunoSEQ multiplex PCR; TCRdb's version includes in-frame clones alone and lacks a portion of them. The repertoire holds hundreds of thousands of clones, with roughly 85% as singletons. The CDR3 sequence is 14 residues long. Germline V gives CDR1 LNHDA, CDR2 SQIVND (reference sequence). V lost 1 base and J lost 1, with 7 bases in between. The TCR sequence derives from a woman aged 50 to 65 who had recovered from COVID-19. The sequenced material came from peripheral blood. The chain has TRBV19 and TRBJ1-1; D may be TRBD1 (6 bases). For the CDR3, the DNA is TGTGCCAGTAGTATAGCGGACAGGAACACTGAAGCTTTCTTT. Amino acid sequence: CASSIADRNTEAFF.